These T cell receptor beta chains were read from a single sample in a study of blood T cell repertoires in COVID-19. Generated by immunoSEQ multiplex PCR, the TCRdb table keeps only in-frame clones and is missing some. Of 150,000 or so clones detected, around 84% appear once; the ten largest clones hold around 6.1%. Source material: PBMCs or T cells enriched from blood (not recorded which). The receptor set was obtained from a man aged 35 to 55 who had recovered from COVID-19. CDR3s include the opening cysteine and the closing phenylalanine or tryptophan. A D gene is named only where the DNA matches it firmly. Some rows have no size entry. The others give once, few or many, or a class for an expanded clone.

cdr3_nt: TGTGCCAGAAGCTGGCCAGATTGCAGGGGTTCGGGTTATGGCTACACCTTC
cdr3_aa: CARSWPDCRGSGYGYTF
d_call: NA
j_call: TRBJ1-2
v_call: TRBV5-3
clone_size: NA

cdr3_nt: TGCGCCAGCAGCTCGGCGGGGACTGAACTAGCAGGAGATACGCAGTATTTT
cdr3_aa: CASSSAGTELAGDTQYF
d_call: NA
j_call: TRBJ2-3
v_call: TRBV5-1
clone_size: NA

cdr3_nt: TGTGCCAGCAGCTTAAGGGGGACAGGGGACACTGAAGCTTTCTTT
cdr3_aa: CASSLRGTGDTEAFF
d_call: TRBD1
j_call: TRBJ1-1
v_call: TRBV7-9
clone_size: once

cdr3_nt: TGCGCCAGCAGCTTGGCGCAGCGGGATGAGCAGTACTTC
cdr3_aa: CASSLAQRDEQYF
d_call: TRBD2
j_call: TRBJ2-7
v_call: TRBV5-1
clone_size: NA

cdr3_nt: TGTGCCAGCAGCCCCGGTGGGGGGATGGGCACTAATGAAAAACTGTTTTTT
cdr3_aa: CASSPGGGMGTNEKLFF
d_call: NA
j_call: TRBJ1-4
v_call: TRBV5-5
clone_size: few

cdr3_nt: TGCGCCAGCAGCCAAGATCTTCCCTATGGCTACACCTTC
cdr3_aa: CASSQDLPYGYTF
d_call: NA
j_call: TRBJ1-2
v_call: TRBV4-1
clone_size: NA

cdr3_nt: TGCGCCAGCAACCCCTTACAGGGGGGTGAAAAACTGTTTTTT
cdr3_aa: CASNPLQGGEKLFF
d_call: TRBD1
j_call: TRBJ1-4
v_call: TRBV10-1
clone_size: NA

cdr3_nt: TGTGCCAGCAGCCGCCAAGGCGGGGGGCTTACAGATACGCAGTATTTT
cdr3_aa: CASSRQGGGLTDTQYF
d_call: TRBD2
j_call: TRBJ2-3
v_call: TRBV7-3
clone_size: NA

cdr3_nt: TGTGCCTACGAAACCGGGTCCAGAGAGACCCAGTACTTC
cdr3_aa: CAYETGSRETQYF
d_call: NA
j_call: TRBJ2-5
v_call: TRBV30
clone_size: NA

cdr3_nt: TGTGCCACCAGTGATTTGACAGGGTCTCCAGAGACCCAGTACTTC
cdr3_aa: CATSDLTGSPETQYF
d_call: NA
j_call: TRBJ2-5
v_call: TRBV24-1
clone_size: once

cdr3_nt: TGTGCCAGCAGTTCAGGGGACAGCAACTACGAGCAGTACTTC
cdr3_aa: CASSSGDSNYEQYF
d_call: TRBD1
j_call: TRBJ2-7
v_call: TRBV6-5
clone_size: NA

cdr3_nt: TGTGCCAGCAAGGTTTACAGGGAGCGCGAAAAACTGTTTTTT
cdr3_aa: CASKVYREREKLFF
d_call: NA
j_call: TRBJ1-4
v_call: TRBV2
clone_size: NA

cdr3_nt: TGTGCCAGCAGTATTGAGGATGGGCAGCCCCAGCATTTT
cdr3_aa: CASSIEDGQPQHF
d_call: NA
j_call: TRBJ1-5
v_call: TRBV2
clone_size: NA

cdr3_nt: TGTGCCATCAGTTCCGGGACAAAGGGTCAGCCCCAGCATTTT
cdr3_aa: CAISSGTKGQPQHF
d_call: NA
j_call: TRBJ1-5
v_call: TRBV10-3
clone_size: once

cdr3_nt: TGTGCCAGCAGCTTGGATGCGGGGGCCCCGAACACTGAAGCTTTCTTT
cdr3_aa: CASSLDAGAPNTEAFF
d_call: NA
j_call: TRBJ1-1
v_call: TRBV5-6
clone_size: NA

cdr3_nt: TGTGCCAGCAGCTTGGGGCAAATCTCTGGAAACACCATATATTTT
cdr3_aa: CASSLGQISGNTIYF
d_call: NA
j_call: TRBJ1-3
v_call: TRBV5-8
clone_size: NA

cdr3_nt: TGTGCCAGCTCACCTTTACCCCCCTCGGGACAGCACTCCTACAATGAGCAGTTCTTC
cdr3_aa: CASSPLPPSGQHSYNEQFF
d_call: TRBD1
j_call: TRBJ2-1
v_call: TRBV18
clone_size: few

cdr3_nt: TGTGCCAGCAGCGAACAGGGTTCCGAGCAGTACTTC
cdr3_aa: CASSEQGSEQYF
d_call: NA
j_call: TRBJ2-7
v_call: TRBV12-3/TRBV12-4
clone_size: NA

cdr3_nt: TGTGCCACCAGTGATGGGGGGAGCGGGGGGATCGCGGAGACCCAGTACTTC
cdr3_aa: CATSDGGSGGIAETQYF
d_call: TRBD2
j_call: TRBJ2-5
v_call: TRBV24-1
clone_size: NA

cdr3_nt: TGTGCTAGTGGAAGGGGACAGGGCCAAGAGACCCAGTACTTC
cdr3_aa: CASGRGQGQETQYF
d_call: TRBD1
j_call: TRBJ2-5
v_call: TRBV12-5
clone_size: NA

cdr3_nt: TGTGCCAGCAGCGTAGCCGGACAGACTCGGGAAAAACTGTTTTTT
cdr3_aa: CASSVAGQTREKLFF
d_call: NA
j_call: TRBJ1-4
v_call: TRBV9
clone_size: NA

cdr3_nt: TGTGCCAGCAGCTTAGTGGGACAGGGGGCGAGTAATGGCTACACCTTC
cdr3_aa: CASSLVGQGASNGYTF
d_call: TRBD1
j_call: TRBJ1-2
v_call: TRBV7-9
clone_size: NA

cdr3_nt: TGTGCCATCAGTGACCCGCAGGGCCTGAACACCGGGGAGCTGTTTTTT
cdr3_aa: CAISDPQGLNTGELFF
d_call: NA
j_call: TRBJ2-2
v_call: TRBV10-3
clone_size: NA

cdr3_nt: TGTGCCAGCTCACCACCAGGACTAGCGGGGTTGGAGACCCAGTACTTC
cdr3_aa: CASSPPGLAGLETQYF
d_call: TRBD2
j_call: TRBJ2-5
v_call: TRBV18
clone_size: few

cdr3_nt: TGCAGCGTTGAAAACACTAGCTATGGCTACACCTTC
cdr3_aa: CSVENTSYGYTF
d_call: NA
j_call: TRBJ1-2
v_call: TRBV29-1
clone_size: NA

cdr3_nt: TGTGCCAGCAGCGACGGACAGGGGAAGACCCAGTACTTC
cdr3_aa: CASSDGQGKTQYF
d_call: TRBD1
j_call: TRBJ2-5
v_call: TRBV6-5
clone_size: few

cdr3_nt: TGTGCCAGCAGCTCCTGGGACAGGAGAGAGACCCAGTACTTC
cdr3_aa: CASSSWDRRETQYF
d_call: TRBD1
j_call: TRBJ2-5
v_call: TRBV6-5
clone_size: NA

cdr3_nt: TGTGCCAGCAGCTTAGGAGGGAACAACTACGAGCAGTACTTC
cdr3_aa: CASSLGGNNYEQYF
d_call: NA
j_call: TRBJ2-7
v_call: TRBV11-3
clone_size: NA

cdr3_nt: TGCGCCAGCAGTCCAAGTACAGGGAGCACTGAAGCTTTCTTT
cdr3_aa: CASSPSTGSTEAFF
d_call: NA
j_call: TRBJ1-1
v_call: TRBV5-1
clone_size: few

cdr3_nt: TGTGCCAGCAGCTTAGCCGCGGACAGAGCAAATGAGCAGTTCTTC
cdr3_aa: CASSLAADRANEQFF
d_call: NA
j_call: TRBJ2-1
v_call: TRBV11-2
clone_size: NA

cdr3_nt: TGTGCCAGCAGCCCGGGACAGGGATGGAACACTGAAGCTTTCTTT
cdr3_aa: CASSPGQGWNTEAFF
d_call: TRBD1
j_call: TRBJ1-1
v_call: TRBV4-2
clone_size: NA

cdr3_nt: TGTGCCTGGAGTGTAAAGGGCAGGGGCCGGAAGAACTATGGCTACACCTTC
cdr3_aa: CAWSVKGRGRKNYGYTF
d_call: NA
j_call: TRBJ1-2
v_call: TRBV30
clone_size: few

cdr3_nt: TGTGCCAGCAGCTTACGGGACAGGGACTATGGCTACACCTTC
cdr3_aa: CASSLRDRDYGYTF
d_call: TRBD1
j_call: TRBJ1-2
v_call: TRBV7-9
clone_size: NA

cdr3_nt: TGCGCCAGCAGCCTTCAAGCTAAGTACAATGAGCAGTTCTTC
cdr3_aa: CASSLQAKYNEQFF
d_call: NA
j_call: TRBJ2-1
v_call: TRBV5-1
clone_size: NA

cdr3_nt: TGCGCCAGGGACAGGATAGATCAGCCCCAGCATTTT
cdr3_aa: CARDRIDQPQHF
d_call: TRBD1
j_call: TRBJ1-5
v_call: TRBV10-1
clone_size: NA

cdr3_nt: TGTGCCAGCAGCTTAGAAGCTTTCGGCTCCCGAGGGGAGCAGTTCTTC
cdr3_aa: CASSLEAFGSRGEQFF
d_call: NA
j_call: TRBJ2-1
v_call: TRBV7-9
clone_size: once

cdr3_nt: TGTGCCAGCAGCTTAGGGGGACAGGGGATCAATGAGCAGTTCTTC
cdr3_aa: CASSLGGQGINEQFF
d_call: TRBD1
j_call: TRBJ2-1
v_call: TRBV7-9
clone_size: once

cdr3_nt: TGTGCCAGCAGCCAATCGAGGGGGCCCACAGATACGCAGTATTTT
cdr3_aa: CASSQSRGPTDTQYF
d_call: TRBD1
j_call: TRBJ2-3
v_call: TRBV4-2
clone_size: NA

cdr3_nt: TGTGCCATCACTCCGGACAGGGAGAACACCGGGGAGCTGTTTTTT
cdr3_aa: CAITPDRENTGELFF
d_call: TRBD1
j_call: TRBJ2-2
v_call: TRBV10-3
clone_size: NA

cdr3_nt: TGTGCCAGCAGCCTCGTTCAGGATGAAAAACTGTTTTTT
cdr3_aa: CASSLVQDEKLFF
d_call: NA
j_call: TRBJ1-4
v_call: TRBV28
clone_size: NA

cdr3_nt: TGTGCCAGTAAAGGCTCCCAGGGCGCAACTAATGAAAAACTGTTTTTT
cdr3_aa: CASKGSQGATNEKLFF
d_call: NA
j_call: TRBJ1-4
v_call: TRBV19
clone_size: once

cdr3_nt: TGTGCCAGCACCCAACTAGCGGGGTTGGCAGATACGCAGTATTTT
cdr3_aa: CASTQLAGLADTQYF
d_call: TRBD2
j_call: TRBJ2-3
v_call: TRBV6-1
clone_size: NA

cdr3_nt: TGTGCCATCAGTGAGTGGGAGGGGAGCTCCTACAATGAGCAGTTCTTC
cdr3_aa: CAISEWEGSSYNEQFF
d_call: TRBD2
j_call: TRBJ2-1
v_call: TRBV10-3
clone_size: NA

cdr3_nt: TGTGCCAGCAGTCTTCATGGACAGGGAAACATTCAGTACTTC
cdr3_aa: CASSLHGQGNIQYF
d_call: TRBD1
j_call: TRBJ2-4
v_call: TRBV6-5
clone_size: few

cdr3_nt: TGCGCCAGCGGGGGGGCCGTAGGAGAGACCCAGTACTTC
cdr3_aa: CASGGAVGETQYF
d_call: NA
j_call: TRBJ2-5
v_call: TRBV10-2
clone_size: NA

cdr3_nt: TGTGCCAGCAGCCCCCCGACGGGTACAAACGAGCAGTACTTC
cdr3_aa: CASSPPTGTNEQYF
d_call: NA
j_call: TRBJ2-7
v_call: TRBV21-1
clone_size: once

cdr3_nt: TGTGCCAGCAGCCCTACGATTGTAGCCTACGAGCAGTACTTC
cdr3_aa: CASSPTIVAYEQYF
d_call: NA
j_call: TRBJ2-7
v_call: TRBV11-2
clone_size: NA

cdr3_nt: TGTGCCGGGGGACAGGGGTCCTACGAGCAGTACTTC
cdr3_aa: CAGGQGSYEQYF
d_call: TRBD1
j_call: TRBJ2-7
v_call: TRBV11-2
clone_size: NA

cdr3_nt: TGTGCCAGCAGTGCCAGGGGTTATGGCTCTGGAAACACCATATATTTT
cdr3_aa: CASSARGYGSGNTIYF
d_call: NA
j_call: TRBJ1-3
v_call: TRBV2
clone_size: few

cdr3_nt: TGTGCCAGCAGCTTGATCGATGCGGGGCCCTCTAACTATGGCTACACCTTC
cdr3_aa: CASSLIDAGPSNYGYTF
d_call: NA
j_call: TRBJ1-2
v_call: TRBV5-4
clone_size: NA

cdr3_nt: TGTGCCAGCAGCAGCCGACAGGGTGAGGATGGCTACACCTTC
cdr3_aa: CASSSRQGEDGYTF
d_call: TRBD1
j_call: TRBJ1-2
v_call: TRBV7-2
clone_size: few

cdr3_nt: TGTGCCAGTAGCGTCCGGGGAAATCAGCCCCAGCATTTT
cdr3_aa: CASSVRGNQPQHF
d_call: NA
j_call: TRBJ1-5
v_call: TRBV19
clone_size: once

cdr3_nt: TGTGCCAGACGGGACAGGCTGTCAACCTCTGGAAACACCATATATTTT
cdr3_aa: CARRDRLSTSGNTIYF
d_call: NA
j_call: TRBJ1-3
v_call: TRBV21-1
clone_size: NA

cdr3_nt: TGTGCCAGCAGCTTAGGAGGGACTAGCGGGGGGGCCGCCACGCAGTATTTT
cdr3_aa: CASSLGGTSGGAATQYF
d_call: TRBD2
j_call: TRBJ2-3
v_call: TRBV7-2
clone_size: NA

cdr3_nt: TGTGCCAGCTCACCTGGACTTCTTCAAGAGACCCAGTACTTC
cdr3_aa: CASSPGLLQETQYF
d_call: NA
j_call: TRBJ2-5
v_call: TRBV18
clone_size: NA

cdr3_nt: TGTGCCAGTAGTATAACGAGCTTGACCGGGGAGCTGTTTTTT
cdr3_aa: CASSITSLTGELFF
d_call: NA
j_call: TRBJ2-2
v_call: TRBV19
clone_size: NA

cdr3_nt: TGTGCCTGGAGTGTCTTAGGAAACACCATATATTTT
cdr3_aa: CAWSVLGNTIYF
d_call: NA
j_call: TRBJ1-3
v_call: TRBV30
clone_size: NA

cdr3_nt: TGTGCCAGCAGTGGACAGGGGGGAATGCGCAATCAGCCCCAGCATTTT
cdr3_aa: CASSGQGGMRNQPQHF
d_call: TRBD1
j_call: TRBJ1-5
v_call: TRBV6-1
clone_size: NA